One and the same sample provided the 22 T cell receptor beta chains below, sequenced in a study of shared clonotypes between healthy human individuals. Assay used: immunoSEQ multiplex PCR; TCRdb lists only in-frame clones, some missing. This sample has some 2 million clones; roughly 95% occur once, and the top ten carry approximately 0.13%. Sequenced input: naive CD4+ T cells sorted from blood. Subset here: CD45RA+ positively selected. The receptors come from a man aged 18 to 35 in good health.

The chain combines TRBV5-1 with TRBJ1-2; D gene ambiguous. Between the trimmed V and J ends, which lost 0 bases and 3 bases, there was a span of 6 bases. The CDR3 extends over 13 amino acids. Germline CDR1 and CDR2: SGHRS and YFSETQ. Here the CDR3 reads CASSLGVDYGYTF. Written as DNA, the CDR3 is TGCGCCAGCAGCTTGGGGGTAGACTATGGCTACACCTTC.

The rearrangement uses TRBV9 and TRBJ2-2; TRBD2 agrees at 10 bases. With 0 bases clipped from V and 7 bases from J, the junction kept 6 bases outside the gene matches. Germline assignment: CDR1 SGDLS and CDR2 YYNGEE. The CDR3 loop spans 16 amino acids. The chain's CDR3 is CASSVVPSGSIGELFF. The CDR3 DNA reads as TGTGCCAGCAGCGTAGTCCCTAGCGGGAGTATCGGGGAGCTGTTTTTT.

The gene calls are TRBV14 and TRBJ2-7, with D unclear. The CDR3 is 16 residues long. V gave up 4 bases and J gave up 5 bases, with 21 bases separating them. Germline V lookup: CDR1 SGHDN, CDR2 FVKESK. The CDR3 loop reads CASSRGRKAYLNEQYF. CDR3 nucleotide sequence: TGTGCCAGCAGCCGCGGTAGAAAGGCTTACCTCAACGAGCAGTACTTC.

The V gene is TRBV5-6, the J gene TRBJ1-2; 9 bases line up with TRBD1. There are 14 residues in the CDR3. Germline-derived CDR1 and CDR2 are SGHDT and YYEEEE. V trimming: 4 bases; J trimming: 4 bases; junction bases outside the gene matches: 5. The CDR3 spells CASSRTGDGYGYTF. Here the CDR3 DNA reads TGTGCCAGCAGCAGGACAGGGGACGGCTATGGCTACACCTTC.

This chain uses TRBV7-9 with TRBJ2-7; TRBD2 aligns across 15 bases. Germline V CDR1 and CDR2: SEHNR, FQNEAQ (reference sequence). The CDR3 consists of 15 residues. The V gene end was trimmed by 5 bases and the J gene end by 4 bases; junction bases not matched to a gene: 3. For the CDR3, the DNA is TGTGCCAGCAGCAGGGGACTAGCGGGAGGTTACGAGCAGTACTTC. Translated: CASSRGLAGGYEQYF.

The gene calls are TRBV6-6 and TRBJ1-1; D is unclear. Deletions cut 7 bases from V and 4 bases from J, with 13 bases between. Germline CDR1 and CDR2: MNHNY and SVGAGI (reference sequence). The CDR3 has 13 residues. CDR3 loop: CASKISSGTEAFF. The DNA of the CDR3 is TGTGCCAGCAAGATATCTTCGGGCACTGAAGCTTTCTTT.

The rearrangement links TRBV7-9 to TRBJ2-3; 9 bases are a match to TRBD1. The CDR3 has 16 amino acids. Germline values: CDR1 SEHNR, CDR2 FQNEAQ (reference sequence). J gave up 4 bases and V 5 bases, and 10 bases lay outside the gene matches. CDR3 loop: CASSEHYGTGSDTQYF. Written as DNA, the CDR3 is TGTGCCAGCAGCGAACATTATGGGACAGGGTCAGATACGCAGTATTTT.

The chain has TRBV4-3 and TRBJ2-2; 11 nucleotides line up with TRBD2. The CDR3 runs to 18 residues. The germline V gene encodes CDR1 LGHNA and CDR2 YSLEER. With V trimmed by 1 base and J by 0 bases, 4 bases remained unmatched. The CDR3 is CASSQAPGLAANTGELFF. The CDR3 nucleotides read TGCGCCAGCAGCCAAGCGCCGGGACTAGCGGCGAACACCGGGGAGCTGTTTTTT.

This chain links TRBV27 with TRBJ1-4; the match to TRBD1 covers 11 bases. Per the germline V gene, CDR1 is MNHEY and CDR2 is SMNVEV (reference sequence). The CDR3 sequence is 16 residues long. V lost 7 bases to trimming and J lost 8 bases; unmatched junction nucleotides: 12. The CDR3 spells CASKGTGGRPWEKLFF. CDR3 coding DNA: TGTGCCAGCAAAGGGACAGGGGGAAGACCGTGGGAAAAACTGTTTTTT.

The rearrangement links TRBV5-1 to TRBJ1-5; D remains ambiguous. Per the germline V gene, CDR1 is SGHRS and CDR2 is YFSETQ. Trimming took 2 bases from V and 0 from J, leaving 12 bases between them. The CDR3 length is 16 residues. The CDR3 loop is CASSLEGVGSNQPQHF. Written as DNA, the CDR3 is TGCGCCAGCAGCTTAGAGGGAGTGGGTAGCAATCAGCCCCAGCATTTT.

This sequence joins TRBV7-2 and TRBJ2-7; 8 nucleotides match TRBD2. CDR3 length: 14 amino acids. The ends lost 6 bases at V and 5 bases at J; junction bases unmatched: 9. In germline, CDR1 is SGHTA, CDR2 FQGNSA. CDR3 sequence reads: CASSLSGSFHEQYF. The CDR3 bases are TGTGCCAGCAGTCTCAGCGGGAGCTTCCACGAGCAGTACTTC.

The rearrangement joins TRBV6-1 to TRBJ1-1; 8 positions match TRBD1. V lost 2 bases, J lost 5 bases, and 16 bases stayed unmatched. The CDR3 contains 18 residues. Germline lookup yields CDR1 MNHNS and CDR2 SASEGT. The chain's CDR3 is CASSESSGQAHGWTEAFF. CDR3 nucleotides: TGTGCCAGCAGTGAAAGCTCGGGACAGGCCCACGGATGGACTGAAGCTTTCTTT.

The chain is built from TRBV5-1 and TRBJ1-3, with D unresolved. This CDR3 region has 17 residues. Germline V lookup: CDR1 SGHRS, CDR2 YFSETQ. Trimming left V 1 base short and J 4 bases short, with 18 bases between. The CDR3 sequence: CASSLTLGGGHGNTIYF. CDR3 coding DNA: TGCGCCAGCAGCTTGACCCTCGGAGGAGGGCACGGAAACACCATATATTTT.

This clone appeared a single time. This sequence joins TRBV28 and TRBJ1-2, with D unresolved. This CDR3 spans 14 amino acids. Trimming cost V 7 bases and J 5 bases, with 17 bases left between them. Germline-derived CDR1 and CDR2 are MDHEN and SYDVKM. The CDR3 bases are TGTGCCAGCATTAGGTACAGCCAGAGGTATGGCTACACCTTC. Amino acids: CASIRYSQRYGYTF.

The chain has TRBV5-4 and TRBJ2-7, with D possibly TRBD2 on 5 matching bases. CDR3 size: 15 residues. Deletions cut 4 bases from V and 3 bases from J, with 17 bases between. Germline CDR1 reads SGHNT; CDR2 reads YYREEE (reference sequence). The CDR3 nucleotides read TGTGCCAGCAGCAGCGGAGGTCTACTAGTCTACGAGCAGTACTTC. Protein sequence: CASSSGGLLVYEQYF.

The chain uses TRBV19 and TRBJ1-6; D is unclear. Germline-derived CDR1 and CDR2 are LNHDA and SQIVND (reference sequence). V was pared by 4 bases and J by 0 bases, with 10 bases between. This CDR3 contains 16 residues. CDR3 bases: TGTGCCAGTAGTACGACCCATAGCTCCTATAATTCACCCCTCCACTTT. Translating it yields CASSTTHSSYNSPLHF.

The chain couples TRBV28 to TRBJ2-3; 10 bases align to TRBD2. CDR1 MDHEN and CDR2 SYDVKM come from the germline V gene. V lost 3 bases and J lost 7; bases outside the gene matches: 7. This CDR3 has 15 amino acids. The CDR3 protein is CASSFASGGTYTQYF. CDR3 DNA: TGTGCCAGCAGTTTTGCTAGCGGGGGAACCTATACGCAGTATTTT.

This chain connects TRBV7-2 to TRBJ2-7; 10 bases are a match to TRBD1. Trimming removed 4 bases from V and 6 bases from J; junction bases left unmatched: 6. The CDR3 is 14 amino acids. The germline V gene encodes CDR1 SGHTA and CDR2 FQGNSA. In DNA form, the CDR3 reads TGTGCCAGCAGCTCGGACAGGGGGATGGGCGAGCAGTACTTC. Translating it yields CASSSDRGMGEQYF.

The chain carries TRBV9 and TRBJ2-1; TRBD2 aligns across 13 bases. CDR1 is SGDLS, CDR2 YYNGEE, per germline. This CDR3 region has 15 residues. The J segment lost 10 bases and the V segment lost 3 bases, leaving 7 bases of the junction unmatched. The chain's CDR3 is CASSDWTSGRDEQFF. The CDR3 region has the DNA TGTGCCAGCAGCGACTGGACTAGCGGGAGAGACGAGCAGTTCTTC. Filled out from reference TRBV9 and TRBJ2-1, the complete variable domain reads DSGVTQTPKHLITATGQRVTLRCSPRSGDLSVYWYQQSLDQGLQFLIQYYNGEERAKGNILERFSAQQFPDLHSELNLSSLELGDSALYFCASSDWTSGRDEQFFGPGTRLTVL.

A word on this clone: Given a much more abundant clone one base away, this may be a read error. The sample holds other DNA sequences that translate to the same CDR3. The chain is built from TRBV29-1 and TRBJ2-3, with D unresolved. V lost 0 bases and J lost 4, with 5 bases in between. The CDR3 is made up of 12 amino acids. From germline, CDR1 is SQVTM and CDR2 ANQGSEA. CDR3 residues: CSVEEGADTQYF. The CDR3 DNA reads TGCAGCGTTGAAGAGGGCGCAGATACGCAGTATTTT.

The chain links TRBV30 to TRBJ1-6; D is possibly TRBD1 (5 bases). The germline V gene has CDR1 GTSNPN and CDR2 SVGIG (reference sequence). Trimming removed 0 bases from V and 11 bases from J, with 11 bases in between. The CDR3 has 13 amino acids. In DNA, the CDR3 is TGTGCCTGGAGTGTAGCAGGGTGGCCACCCCTCCACTTT. As protein: CAWSVAGWPPLHF.

Comment on this clone: The sample contains more than one DNA sequence encoding this CDR3. The chain couples TRBV9 to TRBJ1-3; 9 bases match TRBD1. CDR3 size: 16 residues. CDR1 is SGDLS and CDR2 is YYNGEE in the germline V gene. V shed 2 bases, J shed 1 base, and the junction held 4 bases outside the gene matches. CDR3 protein: CASSVGTGSSGNTIYF. CDR3 bases: TGTGCCAGCAGCGTTGGGACAGGGAGTTCTGGAAACACCATATATTTT.